This T cell receptor (beta chain) was sequenced during a study of prognosis after radiotherapy for stage I lung cancer. About the research overall: In the span from April 2018 to early 2019, stage I non-small cell lung cancer patients were enrolled. The tumors were adenocarcinoma in eleven to twelve patients (squamous cell carcinoma in about 7). Notes on the study in general: The study found that unique TCR clone counts fell after stereotactic body radiation therapy, median approximately 10,000 versus 7,000.

Of note for this clonotype: Its antigen is unknown. One junction end does not reproduce the germline sequence, and a read error may be involved.

TCR beta CDR3 was amplified from genomic DNA by two-round multiplex PCR. Primers specific to each TRBV and TRBJ gene were used in first-round PCR. MiXCR, run by TCRdb on the multiplex PCR reads, gives a single entry per CDR3 protein. The repertoire has about 12,000 distinct CDR3 sequences, 40% to 55% of them found once; the top ten carry around 40%. The germline gives CDR1 DFQATT, CDR2 SNEGSKA (reference sequence). The CDR3 has 17 residues. The sequencing here drew on PBMCs, taken before or after stereotactic body radiation therapy (not recorded which). The sequence was obtained from a donor at least 50 years old with non-small cell lung cancer. The chain couples TRBV20-1 to TRBJ2-7, with 10 nucleotides matching TRBD2. CDR3 DNA: TGCAGTGCTATTCGTCTAGCGGGAGCCCCAAGCTCCTACGGGCAGTACTTC. Protein: CSAIRLAGAPSSYGQYF.